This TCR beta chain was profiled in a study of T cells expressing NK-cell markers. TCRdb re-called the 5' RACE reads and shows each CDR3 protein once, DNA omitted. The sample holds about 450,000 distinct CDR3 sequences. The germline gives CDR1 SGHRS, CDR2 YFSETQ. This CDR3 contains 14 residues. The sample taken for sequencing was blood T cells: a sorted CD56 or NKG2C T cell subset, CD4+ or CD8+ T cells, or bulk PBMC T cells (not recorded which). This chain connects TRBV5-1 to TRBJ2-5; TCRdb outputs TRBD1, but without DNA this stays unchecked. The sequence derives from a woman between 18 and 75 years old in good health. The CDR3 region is CASSVPGVQETQYF.